This T cell receptor (beta chain) was observed in a study of cytomegalovirus exposure and HLA in healthy donors. Findings and caveats of the study: Overall, around 150 TCR beta chains were annotated as cytomegalovirus-associated. Across donors, presence/absence analyses took sequencing depth to be roughly uniform.

On this clone: Antigen: not known.

J was trimmed by 6 bases and V by 3 bases; bases with no gene match: 2. From germline, CDR1 is LNHDA and CDR2 SQIVND (reference sequence). The CDR3 is 15 residues long. PCR was performed using 60 Vbeta and 13 Jbeta primers. Clones were read by immunoSEQ multiplex PCR, and TCRdb kept only the in-frame ones, dropping some. The sample yields approximately 110,000 clones, 70% seen once. This TCR came from a man in his forties in good health and CMV-seropositive. The chain is built from TRBV19 and TRBJ2-1, with 13 bases fitting TRBD2. Sequenced: PBMCs. The CDR3: CASSMGLAGPNEQFF. The CDR3 DNA reads as TGTGCCAGTAGTATGGGACTAGCGGGACCCAATGAGCAGTTCTTC. The variable domain in full, completed from reference TRBV19 and TRBJ2-1, reads DGGITQSPKYLFRKEGQNVTLSCEQNLNHDAMYWYRQDPGQGLRLIYYSQIVNDFQKGDIAEGYSVSREKKESFPLTVTSAQKNPTAFYLCASSMGLAGPNEQFFGPGTRLTVL.